This TCR beta chain was sequenced during a study of technical replicates of blood from several donors. Here immunoSEQ multiplex PCR was the method, and the copy in TCRdb shows in-frame clones only, minus some. Here the sample spans 75,000 to 95,000 clones, around 94% being singletons. This CDR3 is built from 12 residues. V dropped 5 bases and J dropped 2 bases, with 7 bases sitting between them. Germline V gene data show CDR1 as MDHEN and CDR2 as SYDVKM. The receptor was derived from a human donor in good health. This chain connects TRBV28 to TRBJ2-7; the D is unclear. The source material was T cells isolated from PBMCs. Written as DNA, the CDR3 is TGTGCCAGCAGTGGCACCCCCTACGAGCAGTACTTC. This codes for CASSGTPYEQYF.